One sample yielded the 10 T cell receptor beta chains listed below, sequenced in a study of T cell responses to AZD1222 COVID-19 vaccine. TCRdb's table, derived via immunoSEQ multiplex PCR, lists solely in-frame clones and lacks some. The sample consists of 200,000 to 250,000 clones, about 94% of them appearing once. The material sequenced was peripheral blood, taken 28 days after the second dose of the MenACWY control vaccine. The receptors here all came from an adult who received the MenACWY meningococcal vaccine as a control.

This chain uses TRBV12-3 or TRBV12-4 with TRBJ1-2; 8 bases map to TRBD1. This CDR3 comprises 13 residues. Trimming at V came to 5 bases and at J to 8 bases, leaving 7 bases not matched to a gene. The CDR3 here is CASSRTGLGGYTF. DNA for the CDR3: TGTGCCAGCAGTAGGACAGGGCTAGGCGGCTACACCTTC.

Written as DNA, the CDR3 is TGTGCCAGTATAAGCGGGGGGGCCACAGATACGCAGTATTTT. Protein product: CASISGGATDTQYF. The chain carries TRBV19 and TRBJ2-3; TRBD2 aligns across 10 bases. The germline V gene encodes CDR1 LNHDA and CDR2 SQIVND (reference sequence). Trimming took 7 bases from V and 2 from J; bases not matched to a gene: 3. CDR3 length equals 14 residues. Using reference TRBV19 and TRBJ2-3 for the parts outside the CDR3, the full variable domain is DGGITQSPKYLFRKEGQNVTLSCEQNLNHDAMYWYRQDPGQGLRLIYYSQIVNDFQKGDIAEGYSVSREKKESFPLTVTSAQKNPTAFYLCASISGGATDTQYFGPGTRLTVL.

The chain combines TRBV28 with TRBJ2-2; D may correspond to TRBD1 or TRBD2 (6 bases each). CDR1 is MDHEN, CDR2 SYDVKM, per germline. CDR3 length: 15 residues. Trimming stripped 6 bases from V and 2 bases from J, with 13 bases between. CDR3 protein: CASSLGGINTGELFF. CDR3 sequence (DNA): TGTGCCAGCAGCCTAGGGGGGATTAACACCGGGGAGCTGTTTTTT. Full variable domain (rest looked up from reference TRBV28 and TRBJ2-2): DVKVTQSSRYLVKRTGEKVFLECVQDMDHENMFWYRQDPGLGLRLIYFSYDVKMKEKGDIPEGYSVSREKKERFSLILESASTNQTSMYLCASSLGGINTGELFFGEGSRLTVL.

The rearrangement joins TRBV19 to TRBJ2-7, with TRBD2 matching 11 bases. The ends lost 6 bases at V and 2 bases at J; junction bases unmatched: 3. The V gene's germline CDR1 is LNHDA and CDR2 SQIVND (reference sequence). The CDR3 runs to 14 residues. Here the CDR3 reads CASRTSGSTYEQYF. CDR3 in DNA: TGTGCCAGTAGAACTAGCGGGAGTACCTACGAGCAGTACTTC.

This chain joins TRBV6-4 and TRBJ2-5, with TRBD1 matching 10 bases. Trimming removed 10 bases from V and 5 bases from J; junction bases left unmatched: 13. CDR3 length equals 15 residues. CDR1 and CDR2 from the germline V gene are MRHNA and SNTAGT. The CDR3 DNA is TGTGCCAACAGCCGGGACAGGGGCCTTGGGGAGACCCAGTACTTC. Residues: CANSRDRGLGETQYF.

The chain couples TRBV6-5 to TRBJ1-1; possible D gene TRBD1, 5 bases. Trimming pared 0 bases from V and 10 bases from J, leaving 12 bases between. This CDR3 region has 13 residues. CDR1 is MNHEY, CDR2 SVGAGI, per germline. The CDR3 DNA sequence: TGTGCCAGCAGTTACTCGAAGGGACTCGGAGCTTTCTTT. Translating gives CASSYSKGLGAFF.

The gene calls are TRBV9 and TRBJ2-5; 7 bases match TRBD2. This CDR3 has 13 residues. The J segment lost 5 bases and the V segment lost 2 bases, leaving 3 bases of the junction unmatched. The germline V gene encodes CDR1 SGDLS and CDR2 YYNGEE. The CDR3 DNA follows: TGTGCCAGCAGCGTTCTGACTAGCGAGACCCAGTACTTC. Its protein product is CASSVLTSETQYF.

CDR3 DNA sequence: TGCGCCAGCAGCTCCAGCCCAGACTCTGGAAACACCATATATTTT. It codes for CASSSSPDSGNTIYF. The chain employs TRBV5-1 and TRBJ1-3; D uncertain. CDR3 size: 15 residues. Germline V lookup: CDR1 SGHRS, CDR2 YFSETQ. Trimming cost V 3 bases and J 0 bases, with 10 bases left between them.

J is TRBJ2-7 and V is TRBV7-9, with D possibly TRBD2 on 5 matching bases. The CDR3 is 15 amino acids. The germline V and J ends were trimmed by 0 bases and 1 base, with 10 bases remaining between them. Germline V CDR1 and CDR2: SEHNR, FQNEAQ (reference sequence). The CDR3 nucleotides read TGTGCCAGCAGCTTAGCAGGGAGACTATCCTACGAGCAGTACTTC. This sequence encodes CASSLAGRLSYEQYF.

J is TRBJ1-2 and V is TRBV28; 7 positions match TRBD1. CDR3 length equals 14 residues. With 4 bases clipped from V and 6 bases from J, the junction kept 8 bases outside the gene matches. Germline values: CDR1 MDHEN, CDR2 SYDVKM. The CDR3 spells CASSSRRRGHGYTF. The CDR3 bases are TGTGCCAGCAGTTCCCGAAGGAGGGGGCATGGCTACACCTTC.